A selection of T cell receptor beta chains follows, all from one sample in a study of T cells in Graves' hyperthyroidism and ophthalmopathy. One entry per CDR3 protein, called by TCRdb with MiXCR from the multiplex PCR reads. The table shows roughly 550,000 distinct CDR3 sequences, with 15% to 20% occurring only once. The sequencing input was blood. The source of these receptors is a woman in her 30s with Graves' ophthalmopathy. Each CDR3 is given with its conserved first and last residue. A D gene is named only where the DNA matches it firmly. Not all rows give a size; the values are once, few, many and, for expanded clones, a class.

>14|.|TRBV6-2/TRBV6-3|TRBD2|TRBJ2-1
TGTGCCAGCAGTGGGCGGGAGGCGTACAATGAGCAGTTCTTC
CASSGREAYNEQFF
>12|many|TRBV3-1|.|TRBJ1-6
TGTGCCAGCAGCCAACCGGGGTCACCCCTCCACTTT
CASSQPGSPLHF
>14|many|TRBV20-1|TRBD2|TRBJ2-3
TGCAGTGCTAGAAAGGCGGGAGGAACAGATACGCAGTATTTT
CSARKAGGTDTQYF
>15|.|TRBV18|TRBD2|TRBJ2-1
TGTGCCAGCTCACCGGGACTAGCTAACTCCAATGAGCAGTTCTTC
CASSPGLANSNEQFF
>15|many|TRBV28|.|TRBJ2-7
TGTGCCAGCAGCCACCACAGAGAACTCTCCTACGAGCAGTACTTC
CASSHHRELSYEQYF
>13|few|TRBV29-1|.|TRBJ1-2
TGCAGCGTTTTTACCCGGGGAGGGGTTGGCTACACCTTC
CSVFTRGGVGYTF
>10|many|TRBV11-2|.|TRBJ2-1
TGTGCCAGCGGACGACTAGAGCAGTTCTTC
CASGRLEQFF
>13|few|TRBV29-1|.|TRBJ2-7
TGCAGCGTTGAAGATAGGGGAAAATACGAGCAGTACTTC
CSVEDRGKYEQYF
>17|.|TRBV5-4|.|TRBJ1-2
TGTGCCAGCAGCTTGGGGCAGCCGGGGCTAGCTAACTATGGCTACACCTTC
CASSLGQPGLANYGYTF
>17|.|TRBV20-1|TRBD2|TRBJ2-3
TGCAGTGTTCTCGGGACTAGCGGAGCTGGGGGCACAGATACGCAGTATTTT
CSVLGTSGAGGTDTQYF
>15|many|TRBV7-9|.|TRBJ2-3
TGTGCCAGCAGCTTAGCGTGGGCAGACACAGATACGCAGTATTTT
CASSLAWADTDTQYF
>14|.|TRBV20-1|.|TRBJ2-7
TGCAGTGCTAGAGATCACAGGGAAGTCTACGAGCAGTACTTC
CSARDHREVYEQYF
>16|few|TRBV5-6|TRBD1|TRBJ2-1
TGTGCCAGCAGCCTAAACCCGGGACAGGGGTCCAATGAGCAGTTCTTC
CASSLNPGQGSNEQFF
>11|many|TRBV20-1|.|TRBJ2-7
TGCAGTGCTAGGACGCAATACGAGCAGTACTTC
CSARTQYEQYF
>17|few|TRBV27|TRBD1|TRBJ1-4
TGTGCCAGCAGTTGGTCCCCGCCGACAGGGTCGAATGAAAAACTGTTTTTT
CASSWSPPTGSNEKLFF
>15|many|TRBV27|.|TRBJ1-1
TGTGCCAGCAGTCCACATACAGGGCTGAACACTGAAGCTTTCTTT
CASSPHTGLNTEAFF
>11|many|TRBV28|.|TRBJ2-1
TGTGCCAGCAGACACAGGACGGAGCAGTTCTTC
CASRHRTEQFF
>11|many|TRBV7-2|.|TRBJ1-1
TGTGCCAGCAGCTTAGAGTCAAAAGCTTTCTTT
CASSLESKAFF
>13|few|TRBV6-4|.|TRBJ1-5
TGTGCCAGCAGTGACAATCGGGGACAGCCCCAGCATTTT
CASSDNRGQPQHF
>12|few|TRBV25-1|.|TRBJ1-2
TGTGCCGGATACAGCTTCTTCGCGGGCTACACCTTC
CAGYSFFAGYTF
>9|.|TRBV28|.|TRBJ2-1
TGTGCCAGCGGGCTCCCGCTCATCTTC
CASGLPLIF
>14|many|TRBV6-5|TRBD1|TRBJ2-1
TGTGCCAGCAGTTACAGGGGGCGCGACAATGAGCAGTTCTTC
CASSYRGRDNEQFF
>13|.|TRBV20-1|.|TRBJ2-3
TGCAGTGCTAGGGTTTCGGGTCCAGATACGCAGTATTTT
CSARVSGPDTQYF
>12|few|TRBV29-1|.|TRBJ2-3
TGCAGCGTTGAAGACGGGGCAGATACGCAGTATTTT
CSVEDGADTQYF
>11|few|TRBV29-1|.|TRBJ2-7
TGCAGCGTTGTTTTCGTCTACGAGCAGTACTTC
CSVVFVYEQYF
>12|many|TRBV20-1|TRBD1|TRBJ1-1
TGCAGTGCTAGAAAGGGACAGCATGAAGCTTTCTTT
CSARKGQHEAFF
>14|.|TRBV12-3/TRBV12-4|.|TRBJ2-5
TGTGCCAGCAGTCTGCGGACTATACAAGAGACCCAGTACTTC
CASSLRTIQETQYF
>16|.|TRBV9|.|TRBJ2-5
TGTGCCAGCAGCGGAGCCCCCGTAACCCACCAAGAGACCCAGTACTTC
CASSGAPVTHQETQYF
>12|many|TRBV30|.|TRBJ2-7
TGTGCCTGGATGGACTCCATTTACGAGCAGTACTTC
CAWMDSIYEQYF
>14|few|TRBV28|TRBD1|TRBJ1-4
TGTGCCAGCAGGGCCGGGACAGTTAATGAAAAACTGTTTTTT
CASRAGTVNEKLFF
>16|.|TRBV6-5|TRBD2|TRBJ2-1
TGCGCCAGCAGTTACAGCCTAGCGGGAGGGTGGGGCGAGCAGTTCTTC
CASSYSLAGGWGEQFF
>13|many|TRBV28|.|TRBJ2-2
TGTGCCAGCAATGACAGGAACACCGGGGAGCTGTTTTTT
CASNDRNTGELFF
>12|.|TRBV6-2/TRBV6-3|.|TRBJ2-1
TGTGCCAGCAGTTACGGGCAGGGTGAGCAGTTCTTC
CASSYGQGEQFF
>16|.|TRBV20-1|TRBD1|TRBJ2-3
TGCAGTGCTAGCGGACGGGGGACAGGCGGCGCAGATACGCAGTATTTT
CSASGRGTGGADTQYF
>11|many|TRBV15|.|TRBJ1-1
TGTGCCACCCGATCCAACACTGAAGCTTTCTTT
CATRSNTEAFF
>14|.|TRBV6-1|.|TRBJ1-1
TGTGCCAGCAGTCCCAGTGGGCAGCACACTGAAGCTTTCTTT
CASSPSGQHTEAFF
>13|few|TRBV9|.|TRBJ2-6
TGTGCCAGCAGCGTAGTACCTCCGTATGTCCTGACTTTC
CASSVVPPYVLTF
>13|many|TRBV2|TRBD1|TRBJ2-1
TGTGCCAGCAGGGGGACAGGTCGGGATGAGCAGTTCTTC
CASRGTGRDEQFF
>15|few|TRBV4-2|.|TRBJ2-1
TGTGCCAGCAGCCAAGAGATTGGTGGGTACAATGAGCAGTTCTTC
CASSQEIGGYNEQFF
>12|many|TRBV30|.|TRBJ1-1
TGTGCCTGGAGACCCGGGGCAGTGGTAGCTTTCTTT
CAWRPGAVVAFF
>16|few|TRBV6-1|TRBD2|TRBJ2-2
TGTGCCAGCAAGAAAGCGGGAGGGCCCACCACCGGGGAGCTGTTTTTT
CASKKAGGPTTGELFF